The source of this TCR beta chain is a study of OX40 agonist ivuxolimab in advanced cancers. Study as a whole: The group had a mean age of approximately 60 years, ranged from roughly 20 to 80, and was approximately 81% male.

Broader study findings: The study found that CD8+ T cells averaged more expanded clones than CD4+. By week 6 at 0.1 to 3.0 mg/kg, blood CD4+ and CD8+ T cells had expanded clonally.

Some clones are missing from TCRdb's copy, which holds only in-frame ones; the method was immunoSEQ multiplex PCR. In the table there are 99,000 or so clones, roughly nine tenths of which are singletons. Note on this clone: The antigen remains unidentified.

This CDR3 is built from 14 residues. CDR1 is LNHNV and CDR2 is YYDKDF in the germline V gene (reference sequence). V lost 5 bases and J 2 bases, leaving 10 bases between the germline ends. Sample: CD4+ or CD8+ T cells sorted from blood, taken in a trial of the OX40 agonist ivuxolimab. The TCR was taken from an adult with an advanced solid tumor such as melanoma, head and neck, liver or kidney cancer. The rearrangement links TRBV15 to TRBJ1-5; perhaps TRBD1 as D (5 bases). For the CDR3, the DNA is TGTGCCACCAGCTCCTGGGGGGGCAATCAGCCCCAGCATTTT. It codes for CATSSWGGNQPQHF.